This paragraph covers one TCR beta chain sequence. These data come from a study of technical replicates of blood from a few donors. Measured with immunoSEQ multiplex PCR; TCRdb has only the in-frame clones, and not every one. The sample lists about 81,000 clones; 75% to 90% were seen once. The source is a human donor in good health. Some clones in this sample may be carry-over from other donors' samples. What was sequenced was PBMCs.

The CDR3 protein is CSVVPTSGISYEQYF. The CDR3 nucleotides read TGCAGCGTTGTTCCTACTAGCGGTATCTCCTACGAGCAGTACTTC. The rearrangement uses TRBV29-1 and TRBJ2-7, with 8 bases fitting TRBD2. Germline-derived CDR1 and CDR2 are SQVTM and ANQGSEA. CDR3 length: 15 amino acids. The junction had 8 bases not matched to a gene; V was cut back by 4 bases and J by 0 bases.